This T cell receptor beta chain comes out of a study of T cell repertoires in ileal Crohn's disease. Study-wide background: Every patient was operated on for stricturing (approximately 60%) or penetrating (approximately 39%) complications. At postoperative colonoscopy, neoterminal ileum biopsies were taken as M6. Overall study results and limits: Within the first postoperative year, endoscopy came at median about 7.3 months.

The V gene's germline CDR1 is SGHDT and CDR2 YYEEEE. V lost 0 bases and J 7 bases, leaving 8 bases between the germline ends. The CDR3 contains 14 residues. TCRB immunosequencing input was roughly 500 nanograms of biopsy DNA per sample. Data came from immunoSEQ multiplex PCR; TCRdb stores just in-frame clones and leaves some out. The sample lists roughly 62,000 clones, approximately 91% occurring once. Points on this clone: The antigen remains unidentified.

Time point of the sample: neoterminal ileum biopsy at postoperative endoscopy, about 6 months after surgery. This TCR derives from an adult with Crohn's disease. Sequenced material: ileal tissue. The V gene is TRBV5-6, the J gene TRBJ1-6; D not resolved. The CDR3 DNA sequence: TGTGCCAGCAGCTTGGCGGTGAAGAATTCACCCCTCCACTTT. Protein product: CASSLAVKNSPLHF.